This entry lists 26 T cell receptor beta chains sequenced from one sample in a study of blood T cell repertoires in COVID-19. Assay: immunoSEQ multiplex PCR; the TCRdb copy retains only in-frame clones and omits some. The repertoire holds approximately 400,000 clones, with 80% to 95% as singletons. The sample was PBMCs or T cells enriched from blood (not recorded which). The receptors come from a woman in her 40s who had been exposed to COVID-19.

The chain combines TRBV12-5 with TRBJ1-1; D remains unclear. The CDR3 consists of 13 residues. V was trimmed by 11 bases and J by 0 bases, leaving 13 bases between them. Per germline, CDR1 LGHNT and CDR2 FRNRAP. The CDR3 region has the DNA TGTGCTTCAGTAACAGCAATGAACACTGAAGCTTTCTTT. This sequence encodes CASVTAMNTEAFF. Supplemented by reference TRBV12-5 and TRBJ1-1, the full variable domain reads DARVTQTPRHKVTEMGQEVTMRCQPILGHNTVFWYRQTMMQGLELLAYFRNRAPLDDSGMPKDRFSAEMPDATLATLKIQPSEPRDSAVYFCASVTAMNTEAFFGQGTRLTVV.

The J gene is TRBJ1-3, the V gene TRBV6-5; 7 positions match TRBD1. CDR1 and CDR2 from the germline V gene are MNHEY and SVGAGI. The CDR3 has 13 amino acids. Germline trimming cut 6 bases from V and 2 bases from J; bases unmatched to any gene: 1. CDR3 nucleotides: TGTGCCAGCAGCGACAGGGCTGGAAACACCATATATTTT. It specifies CASSDRAGNTIYF.

V usage is TRBV18 and J usage is TRBJ2-5; 12 bases align to TRBD2. V lost 3 bases and J lost 4; bases outside the gene matches: 6. Germline lookup yields CDR1 KGHSH and CDR2 LQKENI. The CDR3 is 16 amino acids. CDR3 sequence: CASSPRTSGAGETQYF. The CDR3 DNA reads TGTGCCAGCTCACCGCGGACTAGCGGGGCAGGAGAGACCCAGTACTTC. Combining the CDR3 with reference TRBV18 and TRBJ2-5 gives the whole variable domain NAGVMQNPRHLVRRRGQEARLRCSPMKGHSHVYWYRQLPEEGLKFMVYLQKENIIDESGMPKERFSAEFPKEGPSILRIQQVVRGDSAAYFCASSPRTSGAGETQYFGPGTRLLVL.

For the CDR3, the DNA is TGTGCCTGGAGTTTAGGGGGAGAAGAGCAGTTCTTC. As protein: CAWSLGGEEQFF. The chain carries TRBV30 and TRBJ2-1; tentatively, D is TRBD1 (6 bases). Germline V lookup: CDR1 GTSNPN, CDR2 SVGIG (reference sequence). The CDR3 is 12 amino acids. V lost 2 bases and J 10 bases, leaving 12 bases between the germline ends.

The rearrangement links TRBV3-1 (or the pseudogene TRBV3-2) to TRBJ2-7, with 7 bases matching TRBD2. Germline trimming cut 3 bases from V and 2 bases from J; bases unmatched to any gene: 4. The CDR3 totals 14 residues. Germline-derived CDR1 and CDR2 are LGHDT and YNNKEL (reference sequence). CDR3 sequence: CASSQGGGPYEQYF. The CDR3 DNA reads as TGTGCCAGCAGCCAGGGGGGAGGGCCCTACGAGCAGTACTTC.

The chain links TRBV19 to TRBJ2-3, with a tentative D call TRBD2 (6 bases). With 5 bases removed from V and 2 bases from J, the gap between germline ends came to 20 bases. The CDR3 loop spans 17 amino acids. Looked up from germline, CDR1 is LNHDA and CDR2 is SQIVND (reference sequence). Here the CDR3 DNA reads TGTGCCAGTAGTCCATTTGGGACTCCTACCCCCACAGATACGCAGTATTTT. Amino acids: CASSPFGTPTPTDTQYF.

This chain joins TRBV7-2 and TRBJ1-6; 10 nucleotides align to TRBD1. Germline loops: CDR1 SGHTA, CDR2 FQGNSA. The CDR3 totals 16 residues. With V trimmed by 5 bases and J by 7 bases, 8 bases remained unmatched. CDR3 sequence reads: CASSPDRGIRNSPLHF. CDR3 sequence (DNA): TGTGCCAGCAGCCCGGACAGGGGGATTAGGAATTCACCCCTCCACTTT.

This chain uses TRBV19 with TRBJ1-6, with TRBD1 matching over 7 bases. J gave up 7 bases and V 8 bases, and 11 bases lay outside the gene matches. CDR3 length: 15 residues. CDR1 LNHDA and CDR2 SQIVND come from the germline V gene (reference sequence). The CDR3 reads CASLDRSVRNSPLHF. CDR3 coding DNA: TGTGCCAGTTTGGACAGGTCCGTTCGGAATTCACCCCTCCACTTT. The variable domain in full, completed from reference TRBV19 and TRBJ1-6, reads DGGITQSPKYLFRKEGQNVTLSCEQNLNHDAMYWYRQDPGQGLRLIYYSQIVNDFQKGDIAEGYSVSREKKESFPLTVTSAQKNPTAFYLCASLDRSVRNSPLHFGNGTRLTVT.

The genes are TRBV7-8 and TRBJ2-2; D perhaps matches TRBD1 (6 bases). The V and J ends lost 5 bases and 4 bases respectively, with 23 bases between them. The CDR3 is 18 amino acids. Germline loops: CDR1 SGHVS, CDR2 FQNEAQ. This CDR3 reads CASSRNVIGGRSTGELFF. The CDR3 nucleotides read TGTGCCAGCAGCCGCAATGTCATAGGGGGTCGGAGCACCGGGGAGCTGTTTTTT.

This chain uses TRBV25-1 with TRBJ1-2; 7 bases are a match to TRBD1. The V and J ends lost 4 bases and 8 bases, in that order; junction bases with no gene match: 7. The CDR3 extends over 13 amino acids. CDR1 and CDR2 from the germline V gene are MGHDK and SYGVNS. The DNA of the CDR3 is TGTGCCAGCAGTGGACCGGGACAGAGGGGCTACACCTTC. Translating it yields CASSGPGQRGYTF.

The chain carries TRBV25-1 and TRBJ1-2, with TRBD1 identical over 7 bases. Trimming took 3 bases from V and 5 from J; bases not matched to a gene: 3. The CDR3 sequence is 13 residues long. Germline CDR1 is MGHDK and CDR2 is SYGVNS. The CDR3 loop is CASSDSQGYGYTF. Here the CDR3 DNA reads TGTGCCAGCAGTGATTCACAGGGGTATGGCTACACCTTC.

This clone has only a few counts. V gene TRBV25-1 combines with J gene TRBJ1-2; D remains unclear. The V end was cut by 8 bases, the J end by 3 bases, with 10 bases between. Germline CDR1 and CDR2: MGHDK and SYGVNS. This CDR3 has 12 residues. The CDR3 loop is CASRGTHYGYTF. The CDR3 nucleotides read TGTGCCAGCCGGGGTACGCACTATGGCTACACCTTC.

The table lists this clone with a few counts. The chain links TRBV15 to TRBJ1-2; D may be TRBD1 (5 bases). Trimming cost V 3 bases and J 4 bases, with 15 bases left between them. CDR3 size: 15 residues. Germline V CDR1 and CDR2: LNHNV, YYDKDF (reference sequence). The CDR3 bases are TGTGCCACCAGCAGTCCGGCGGAGGGGCTCTATGGCTACACCTTC. Encoded protein: CATSSPAEGLYGYTF.

This chain links TRBV7-2 with TRBJ2-5, with 8 positions matching TRBD2. The CDR3 has 15 amino acids. Germline V gene lookup returns CDR1 SGHTA and CDR2 FQGNSA. With V trimmed by 1 base and J by 2 bases, 3 bases remained unmatched. The CDR3 sequence is CASSLGSGDQETQYF. In DNA, the CDR3 is TGTGCCAGCAGCTTAGGTAGCGGGGATCAAGAGACCCAGTACTTC.

The V and J genes are TRBV7-8 and TRBJ1-1, with no clear D. The CDR3 covers 12 residues. V lost 5 bases to trimming and J lost 2 bases, with 6 bases between them. Germline CDR1 is SGHVS and CDR2 is FQNEAQ. The CDR3 loop reads CASSRPNTEAFF. As DNA, the CDR3 is TGTGCCAGCAGCCGACCAAACACTGAAGCTTTCTTT.

J is TRBJ2-7 and V is TRBV6-2 or TRBV6-3; 14 bases are a match to TRBD2. The V gene's germline CDR1 is MNHEY and CDR2 SVGEGT. V lost 4 bases, J lost 2 bases, and 10 bases stayed unmatched. The CDR3 is made up of 18 amino acids. The CDR3 protein is CASSSTGTSGRLTYEQYF. In DNA, the CDR3 is TGTGCCAGCAGTTCTACCGGGACTAGCGGGAGACTAACCTACGAGCAGTACTTC.

The chain has TRBV4-1 and TRBJ1-6; possible D gene TRBD1, 6 bases. This CDR3 spans 15 amino acids. V was clipped by 3 bases and J by 6 bases, with 12 bases between them. Germline CDR1 is MGHRA and CDR2 is YSYEKL. CDR3 nucleotide sequence: TGCGCCAGCAGCCAGCAGACAGGCTTTAATTCACCCCTCCACTTT. It yields the protein CASSQQTGFNSPLHF.

CDR3 protein: CASSGQVLVGTEAFF. CDR3 DNA: TGTGCCAGCAGTGGACAGGTTCTCGTGGGCACTGAAGCTTTCTTT. This rearrangement joins TRBV7-9 to TRBJ1-1, with TRBD1 matching 7 bases. This CDR3 is 15 amino acids long. The junction had 11 bases not matched to a gene; V was cut back by 6 bases and J by 4 bases. Germline V lookup: CDR1 SEHNR, CDR2 FQNEAQ (reference sequence).

CDR3 protein: CASSEAYPGTEGTEAFF. The CDR3 DNA follows: TGTGCCAGCAGTGAAGCATACCCGGGGACTGAGGGCACTGAAGCTTTCTTT. The chain joins TRBV2 to TRBJ1-1; possible D gene TRBD1, 5 bases. CDR1 and CDR2 (germline): SNHLY, FYNNEI. Trimming removed 0 bases from V and 4 bases from J, with 18 bases in between. The CDR3 extends over 17 amino acids.

The chain combines TRBV19 with TRBJ2-2; D perhaps matches TRBD2 (6 bases). V dropped 3 bases and J dropped 6 bases, with 14 bases sitting between them. This CDR3 is 15 amino acids long. Germline loops: CDR1 LNHDA, CDR2 SQIVND (reference sequence). CDR3 loop: CASSIPRGISGELFF. The CDR3 coding sequence is TGTGCCAGTAGTATTCCCCGGGGGATATCCGGGGAGCTGTTTTTT.

The chain is built from TRBV28 and TRBJ1-3; D is unclear. Germline V gene sequence: CDR1 MDHEN, CDR2 SYDVKM. This CDR3 has 14 residues. Between the trimmed V and J ends, which lost 6 bases and 0 bases, there was a span of 9 bases. CDR3 in DNA: TGTGCCAGCAGGAAGGCAGGCTCTGGAAACACCATATATTTT. It encodes CASRKAGSGNTIYF. Complete variable domain (other parts from reference TRBV28 and TRBJ1-3): DVKVTQSSRYLVKRTGEKVFLECVQDMDHENMFWYRQDPGLGLRLIYFSYDVKMKEKGDIPEGYSVSREKKERFSLILESASTNQTSMYLCASRKAGSGNTIYFGEGSWLTVV.

The V gene is TRBV4-1, the J gene TRBJ2-5, with D tentatively TRBD1 (5 bases). Deletions cut 0 bases from V and 5 bases from J, with 16 bases between. The CDR3 extends over 16 amino acids. Germline CDR1 MGHRA, CDR2 YSYEKL. This CDR3 reads CASSQDSGVKGETQYF. DNA for the CDR3: TGCGCCAGCAGCCAAGACTCAGGAGTGAAGGGGGAGACCCAGTACTTC.

This clone was counted between two and nine times. The chain is built from TRBV30 and TRBJ2-7; D is undetermined. V gave up 2 bases and J gave up 6 bases, with 8 bases separating them. Germline values: CDR1 GTSNPN, CDR2 SVGIG (reference sequence). This CDR3 has 11 amino acids. CDR3 nucleotides: TGTGCCTGGAGTAACGTAGCCGAGCAGTACTTC. This encodes CAWSNVAEQYF.

The chain joins TRBV19 to TRBJ2-5, with 9 bases lining up with TRBD2. Trimming took 1 base from V and 1 from J; bases not matched to a gene: 1. The CDR3 extends over 15 amino acids. Per germline, CDR1 LNHDA and CDR2 SQIVND (reference sequence). The CDR3 sequence is CASSIASGAQETQYF. Written as DNA, the CDR3 is TGTGCCAGTAGTATAGCTAGCGGGGCCCAAGAGACCCAGTACTTC.

V usage is TRBV11-3 and J usage is TRBJ2-4, with 7 nucleotides matching TRBD1. The germline V gene encodes CDR1 SGHNT and CDR2 YENEEA. V lost 0 bases and J lost 0; bases outside the gene matches: 11. This CDR3 contains 19 residues. The CDR3 DNA is TGTGCCAGCAGCTTAGAAGAGCCAGACAGGGTGGTAGCCAAAAACATTCAGTACTTC. It encodes CASSLEEPDRVVAKNIQYF.

V gene TRBV19 combines with J gene TRBJ1-2; the D gene is possibly TRBD1 (6 bases). CDR1 and CDR2 (germline): LNHDA, SQIVND (reference sequence). Trimming removed 6 bases from V and 3 bases from J, with 11 bases in between. CDR3 length: 13 residues. DNA of the CDR3: TGTGCCAGTAGAAGAAACAGGGACTATGGCTACACCTTC. The encoded protein is CASRRNRDYGYTF.